This T cell receptor (beta chain) comes out of a study of T cell changes during pregnancy in multiple sclerosis. The CDR3 is made up of 13 amino acids. The ends were cut back, 5 bases at V and 7 bases at J, with 14 bases in the middle. Germline V lookup: CDR1 SGHAT, CDR2 FQNNGV. Assay used: immunoSEQ multiplex PCR; TCRdb lists only in-frame clones, some missing. This table holds about 70,000 clones, roughly 94% found once. The receptor comes from a female donor with multiple sclerosis, enrolled in a pregnancy study. This specimen was peripheral blood, taken in the third trimester of pregnancy. The gene calls are TRBV11-2 and TRBJ1-2; D is perhaps TRBD1 (5 bases). CDR3 sequence reads: CASSLRQYSGYTF. DNA of the CDR3: TGTGCCAGCAGCCTAAGACAGTATAGTGGCTACACCTTC.